This TCR beta chain was sequenced for a study of T cell responses to AZD1222 COVID-19 vaccine. Assay: immunoSEQ multiplex PCR; the TCRdb copy retains only in-frame clones and omits some. The profile shows under 150,000 clones, around 85% of them singletons. The CDR3 consists of 14 residues. Between the trimmed V and J ends, which lost 4 bases and 4 bases, there was a span of 13 bases. Germline CDR1 and CDR2: SNHLY and FYNNEI. This receptor was taken from an adult in good health. The chain recombines TRBV2 with TRBJ1-2, with a weak D call TRBD1 (6 bases). The sample here was peripheral blood, taken on day 0 of AZD1222 vaccination. CDR3 protein: CASSVSGAIYGYTF. CDR3 coding DNA: TGTGCCAGCAGTGTATCAGGGGCGATCTATGGCTACACCTTC.